This T cell receptor beta chain was sequenced in a study of T cells expressing NK-cell markers (TCRdb year 2020). Notes on the research overall: Three sorted T-cell subsets (CD3+CD56+NKG2C+, CD3+CD56+NKG2C- and CD3+CD56-NKG2C+) from 7 to 9 donors had their TCR beta-chain repertoires profiled. Among the eight sequenced donors, seven were HCMV-seropositive and one was HCMV-seronegative. The libraries were sequenced on Illumina HiSeq 2000/2500, MiSeq or NextSeq, producing 2 x 150 bp reads. The eight sequenced donors were randomly selected healthy volunteers, three men and five women.

General study outcomes and caveats: Whether the expanded NKG2C-expressing T cell clones were specific for HCMV antigens was left unclear. In more than 5 donors, the dominant CD3+CD56+NKG2C+ clonotypes ranked among the top 10 CD8+ clonotypes, making up 1.0-7.0% of CD8+ T cells. Those dominant clonotypes were again the most abundant among CD3+CD56-NKG2C+ cells in four donors, at roughly 25-65%.

Data came from an Illumina HiSeq 2000. TCR beta cDNA libraries were made by 5'RACE template switching that added a universal primer site and unique molecular identifiers. cDNA synthesis was primed from the TCR beta constant segment, followed by two successive PCR amplification steps. In the source study's methods: MIGEC was used to demultiplex reads and group reads by UMI, and MiTCR was used to assemble and quantify clonotypes. Only TCR cDNA sequences supported by at least two reads were kept to exclude erroneous sequences. The tcR package was used for downstream repertoire analysis, and clonotypes were matched across fractions by CDR3 nucleotide sequence plus V segment. VDJmatch was used to annotate antigen specificity against VDJdb, with one amino acid substitution in CDR3 permitted. Through TCRdb reprocessing, the reads give one entry per CDR3 protein sequence; DNA is omitted. In this record, the V and J calls reflect TCRdb's handling and not the investigators' own analysis. This sample's table has entries for about 110,000 distinct CDR3 sequences. The ten largest clones represent under 20% of the sample.

HCMV-specific IgG was detected in serum with a commercial ELISA kit to determine HCMV serostatus. Ficoll density gradient centrifugation was used to isolate peripheral blood mononuclear cells from blood. As concerns this clonotype: It has no known antigen specificity.

The germline V gene encodes CDR1 SGHDT and CDR2 YYEEEE. The CDR3 contains 13 residues, cysteine and phenylalanine counted. No coding sequence is recorded. The receptor chain draws on TRBV5-6 and TRBJ2-7. Input material: blood T cells: a sorted CD56 or NKG2C T cell subset, CD4+ or CD8+ T cells, or bulk PBMC T cells (not recorded which). The sequence was collected from a woman aged 18-70 years in good health. The CDR3: CASLPASSYEQYF.